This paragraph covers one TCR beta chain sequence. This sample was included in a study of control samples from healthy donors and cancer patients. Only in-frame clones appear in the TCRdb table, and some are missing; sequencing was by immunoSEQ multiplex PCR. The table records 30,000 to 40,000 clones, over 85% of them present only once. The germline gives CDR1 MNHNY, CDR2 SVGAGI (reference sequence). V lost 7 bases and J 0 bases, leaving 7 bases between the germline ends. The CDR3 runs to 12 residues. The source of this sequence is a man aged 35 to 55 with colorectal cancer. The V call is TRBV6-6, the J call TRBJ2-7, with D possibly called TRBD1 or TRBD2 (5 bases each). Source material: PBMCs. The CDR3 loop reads CASTGSSYEQYF. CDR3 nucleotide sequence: TGTGCCAGCACAGGGAGCTCCTACGAGCAGTACTTC.